The rows below give T cell receptor beta chains drawn from one sample of a study of shared clonotypes between healthy human individuals. Libraries were prepared by immunoSEQ multiplex PCR; TCRdb keeps only in-frame clonotypes and omits some of them. The sample records about 1,800,000 clones, 85% to 95% being singletons. Sequenced sample: naive CD8+ T cells sorted from blood. The origin of the receptors is a man between 18 and 29 years old in good health. CDR3s include the opening cysteine and the closing phenylalanine or tryptophan. Fields, in order: clone size, V gene, D gene, J gene, CDR3 protein, CDR3 DNA. A D gene is named only where the DNA matches it firmly. Clone size is given for some rows only: seen once, a few or many times, or a class if the clone is expanded.

>-|TRBV4-1|TRBD1|TRBJ1-2
CASSQVGQDGYTF
TGCGCCAGCAGCCAAGTGGGACAGGATGGCTACACCTTC
>-|TRBV4-2|-|TRBJ1-2
CASSQGGGGYTF
TGTGCCAGCAGCCAAGGAGGGGGTGGCTACACCTTC
>-|TRBV7-9|TRBD2|TRBJ2-5
CASSLEGTIETQYF
TGTGCCAGCAGCTTAGAGGGGACTATAGAGACCCAGTACTTC
>-|TRBV6-1|-|TRBJ2-7
CASSDYRNYEQYF
TGTGCCAGCAGTGACTACAGAAACTACGAGCAGTACTTC
>-|TRBV27|TRBD1|TRBJ1-1
CASSLSGTGVLEAFF
TGTGCCAGCAGTTTATCAGGGACAGGTGTACTTGAAGCTTTCTTT
>-|TRBV9|TRBD2|TRBJ2-1
CASSVARTSGAYNEQFF
TGTGCCAGCAGCGTAGCCCGGACTAGCGGCGCCTACAATGAGCAGTTCTTC
>once|TRBV9|TRBD1|TRBJ1-2
CASSVPTGGGYTF
TGTGCCAGCAGCGTACCGACAGGGGGCGGCTACACCTTC
>-|TRBV6-5|TRBD2|TRBJ2-3
CASRHSSGRADTQYF
TGTGCCAGCAGACACTCTAGCGGGAGGGCAGATACGCAGTATTTT
>-|TRBV7-8|-|TRBJ2-7
CASSWRENYEQYF
TGTGCCAGCAGCTGGCGAGAGAACTACGAGCAGTACTTC
>-|TRBV2|-|TRBJ2-3
CASSTHPGPDTQYF
TGTGCCAGCAGTACCCATCCGGGGCCAGATACGCAGTATTTT
>few|TRBV10-2|TRBD1|TRBJ1-2
CASSESGDRFYGYTF
TGCGCCAGCAGTGAGTCGGGGGACAGATTCTATGGCTACACCTTC
>-|TRBV27|TRBD2|TRBJ2-2
CASSFVAGVAPGELFF
TGTGCCAGCAGTTTTGTAGCGGGAGTGGCTCCCGGGGAGCTGTTTTTT
>-|TRBV6-5|-|TRBJ2-7
CASGEGQDSYEQYF
TGTGCCAGCGGGGAGGGACAGGACTCCTACGAGCAGTACTTC
>-|TRBV9|TRBD2|TRBJ2-1
CASSTRVGTSGSDEQFF
TGTGCCAGCAGCACCCGTGTAGGGACTAGCGGGAGTGATGAGCAGTTCTTC
>-|TRBV28|-|TRBJ2-3
CASGTGATHTQYF
TGTGCCAGCGGAACCGGGGCCACCCATACGCAGTATTTT
>-|TRBV4-1|TRBD1|TRBJ2-7
CASSQAGTGASFYEQYF
TGCGCCAGCAGCCAAGCCGGGACAGGGGCTAGTTTCTACGAGCAGTACTTC